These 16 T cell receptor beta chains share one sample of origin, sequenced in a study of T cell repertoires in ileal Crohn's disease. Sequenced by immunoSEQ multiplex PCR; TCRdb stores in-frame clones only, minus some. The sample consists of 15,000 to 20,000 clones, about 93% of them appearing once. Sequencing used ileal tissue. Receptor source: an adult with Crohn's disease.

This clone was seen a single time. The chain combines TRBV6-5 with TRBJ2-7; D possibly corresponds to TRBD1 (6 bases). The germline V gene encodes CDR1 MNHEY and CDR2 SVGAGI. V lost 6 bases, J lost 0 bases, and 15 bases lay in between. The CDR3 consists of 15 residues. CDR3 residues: CASRGAAWSSYEQYF. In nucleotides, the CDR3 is TGTGCCAGCAGGGGGGCGGCCTGGAGCTCCTACGAGCAGTACTTC.

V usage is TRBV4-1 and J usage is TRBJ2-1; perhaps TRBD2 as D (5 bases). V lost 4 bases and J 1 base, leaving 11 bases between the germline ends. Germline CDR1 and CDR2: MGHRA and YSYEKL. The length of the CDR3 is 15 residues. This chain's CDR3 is CASSPRTGSYNEQFF. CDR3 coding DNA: TGCGCCAGCAGCCCGCGGACTGGATCCTACAATGAGCAGTTCTTC.

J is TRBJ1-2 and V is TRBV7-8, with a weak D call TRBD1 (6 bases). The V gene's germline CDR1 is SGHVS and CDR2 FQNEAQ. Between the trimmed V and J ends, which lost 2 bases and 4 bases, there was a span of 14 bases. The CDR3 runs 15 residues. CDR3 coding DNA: TGTGCCAGCAGCTTACGCACAGGGTCTTCCTATGGCTACACCTTC. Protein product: CASSLRTGSSYGYTF.

In nucleotides, the CDR3 is TGTGCCAGCAGTTTTCAGTCACAGGGCTATGGCTACACCTTC. Amino acids: CASSFQSQGYGYTF. The chain recombines TRBV6-1 with TRBJ1-2; a weak D match, TRBD1 (6 bases). Per the germline V gene, CDR1 is MNHNS and CDR2 is SASEGT. Trimming cost V 5 bases and J 4 bases, with 14 bases left between them. The CDR3 has 14 amino acids.

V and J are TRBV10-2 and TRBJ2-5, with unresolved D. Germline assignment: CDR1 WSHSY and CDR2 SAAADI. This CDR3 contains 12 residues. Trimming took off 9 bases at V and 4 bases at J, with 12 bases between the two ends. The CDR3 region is CASGPGRETQYF. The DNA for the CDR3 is TGCGCCAGTGGGCCTGGCCGAGAGACCCAGTACTTC.

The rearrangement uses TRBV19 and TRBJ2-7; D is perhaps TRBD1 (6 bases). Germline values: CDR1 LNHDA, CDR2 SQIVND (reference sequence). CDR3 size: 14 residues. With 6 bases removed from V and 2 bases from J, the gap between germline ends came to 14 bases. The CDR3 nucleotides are TGTGCCAGTAGCCCACAGGGCCCCCCCTACGAGCAGTACTTC. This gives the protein CASSPQGPPYEQYF.

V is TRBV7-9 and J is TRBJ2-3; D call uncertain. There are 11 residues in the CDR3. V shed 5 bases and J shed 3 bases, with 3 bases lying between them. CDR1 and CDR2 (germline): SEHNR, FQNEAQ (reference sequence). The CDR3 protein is CASSRTDTQYF. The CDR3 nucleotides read TGTGCCAGCAGCCGGACAGATACGCAGTATTTT. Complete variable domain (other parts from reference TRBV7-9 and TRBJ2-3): DTGVSQNPRHKITKRGQNVTFRCDPISEHNRLYWYRQTLGQGPEFLTYFQNEAQLEKSRLLSDRFSAERPKGSFSTLEIQRTEQGDSAMYLCASSRTDTQYFGPGTRLTVL.

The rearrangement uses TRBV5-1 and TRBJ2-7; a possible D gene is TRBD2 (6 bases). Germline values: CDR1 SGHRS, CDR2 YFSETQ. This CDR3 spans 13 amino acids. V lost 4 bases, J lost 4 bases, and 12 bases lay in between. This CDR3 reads CASSRGTGYEQYF. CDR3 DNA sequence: TGCGCCAGCAGCCGGGGGACGGGGTACGAGCAGTACTTC.

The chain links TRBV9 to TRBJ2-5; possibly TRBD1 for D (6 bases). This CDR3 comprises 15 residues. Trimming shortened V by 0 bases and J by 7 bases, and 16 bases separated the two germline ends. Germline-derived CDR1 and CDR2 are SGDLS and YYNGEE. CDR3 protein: CASSVAPTQGRTQYF. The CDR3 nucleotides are TGTGCCAGCAGCGTAGCGCCCACACAGGGAAGGACCCAGTACTTC.

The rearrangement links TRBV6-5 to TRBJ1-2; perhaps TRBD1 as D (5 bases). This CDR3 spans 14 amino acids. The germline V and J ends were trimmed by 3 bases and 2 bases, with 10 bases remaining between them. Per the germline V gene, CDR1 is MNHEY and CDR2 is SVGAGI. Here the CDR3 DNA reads TGTGCCAGCAGTTATGGGGCAGGGAACTATGGCTACACCTTC. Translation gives CASSYGAGNYGYTF.

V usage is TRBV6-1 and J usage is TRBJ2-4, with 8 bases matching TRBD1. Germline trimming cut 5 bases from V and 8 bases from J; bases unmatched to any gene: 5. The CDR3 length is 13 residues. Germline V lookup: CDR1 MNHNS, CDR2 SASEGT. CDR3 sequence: CASSSDRGDIQYF. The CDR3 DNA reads TGTGCCAGCAGTTCCGACAGGGGTGACATTCAGTACTTC.

CDR3 amino acids: CASRQGGEINEKLFF. CDR3 DNA sequence: TGTGCCAGCAGGCAGGGTGGCGAAATCAATGAAAAACTGTTTTTT. The J gene is TRBJ1-4, the V gene TRBV6-1; possible D gene TRBD1, 5 bases. V lost 6 bases and J lost 5, with 16 bases in between. Germline-derived CDR1 and CDR2 are MNHNS and SASEGT. The CDR3 covers 15 residues.

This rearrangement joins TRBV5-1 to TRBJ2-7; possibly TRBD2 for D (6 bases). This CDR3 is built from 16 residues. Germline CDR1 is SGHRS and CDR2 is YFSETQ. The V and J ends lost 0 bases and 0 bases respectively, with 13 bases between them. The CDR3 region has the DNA TGCGCCAGCAGCTTGGAGTCGACCGGGAGCTCCTACGAGCAGTACTTC. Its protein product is CASSLESTGSSYEQYF. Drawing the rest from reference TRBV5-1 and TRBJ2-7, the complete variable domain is KAGVTQTPRYLIKTRGQQVTLSCSPISGHRSVSWYQQTPGQGLQFLFEYFSETQRNKGNFPGRFSGRQFSNSRSEMNVSTLELGDSALYLCASSLESTGSSYEQYFGPGTRLTVT.

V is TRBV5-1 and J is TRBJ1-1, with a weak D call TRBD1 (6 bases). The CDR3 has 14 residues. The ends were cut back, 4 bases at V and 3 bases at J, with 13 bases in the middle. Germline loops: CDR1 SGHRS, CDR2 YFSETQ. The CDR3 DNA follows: TGCGCCAGCAGCCAAATGGCAGGGGACACTGAAGCTTTCTTT. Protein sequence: CASSQMAGDTEAFF.

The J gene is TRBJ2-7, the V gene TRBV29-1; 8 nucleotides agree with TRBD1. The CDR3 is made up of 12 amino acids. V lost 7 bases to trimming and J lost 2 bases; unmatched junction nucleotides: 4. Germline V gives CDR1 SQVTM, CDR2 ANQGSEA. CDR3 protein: CSAQQGAYEQYF. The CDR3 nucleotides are TGCAGCGCCCAACAGGGGGCCTACGAGCAGTACTTC.

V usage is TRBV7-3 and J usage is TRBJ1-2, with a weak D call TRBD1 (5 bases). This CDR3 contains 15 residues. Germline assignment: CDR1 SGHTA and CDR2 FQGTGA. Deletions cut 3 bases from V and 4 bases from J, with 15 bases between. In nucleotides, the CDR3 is TGTGCCAGCAGCTTTGCAGGGACTCCGGTCTATGGCTACACCTTC. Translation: CASSFAGTPVYGYTF.